This T cell receptor beta chain was identified during a study of blood T cell repertoires in COVID-19. Across the whole study: The study drew acute and convalescent COVID-19 samples from the United States, Italy and Spain. PBMCs, B-cell-depleted T cells, or T cells were the source of the cDNA or gDNA that made up the material.

CDR3 length: 14 residues. Germline lookup yields CDR1 MGHRA and CDR2 YSYEKL. The V and J ends lost 5 bases and 9 bases, in that order; junction bases with no gene match: 9. In the original processing: Reference gene primer amplification gave estimated nucleated cell counts. Produced via immunoSEQ multiplex PCR; TCRdb's table is partial and in-frame only. V, J and clone size are those of that table, while D and trimming were read from the DNA. Seen here are 130,000 to 150,000 clones, around 85% observed once, and the top ten hold about 2.9%. V and J are TRBV4-1 and TRBJ2-4; 8 bases are shared with TRBD1. Sequencing used peripheral blood. This receptor was identified in a woman older than 75 with acute or convalescent COVID-19. The DNA for the CDR3 is TGCGCCAGCAGCTCCCGGACAGGGATGAGCATTCAGTACTTC. Its protein is CASSSRTGMSIQYF.